The clone carrying this T cell receptor beta chain was found many times. J lost 4 bases, V lost 8 bases, and 5 bases had no gene match. Germline V CDR1 and CDR2: SGHNT, YYREEE (reference sequence). The CDR3 consists of 13 residues. This sample is part of a study of T cells in Graves' hyperthyroidism and ophthalmopathy. TCR beta CDR3 region amplification was performed from RNA transcripts. A set of HTBI primers served as the primers for a first-round RT-PCR of the TCR CDR3. TCRdb reanalysed the multiplex PCR reads using MiXCR and keeps one entry per CDR3 protein. Among about 690,000 distinct CDR3 sequences listed, 17% were seen once.

The gene calls are TRBV5-4 and TRBJ2-5; the match to TRBD2 covers 10 bases. The clonotype originates from a man aged 50 to 59 with Graves' hyperthyroidism. Sequenced: blood. The CDR3 sequence: CASGTSVLETQYF. CDR3 DNA sequence: TGTGCCAGTGGGACTAGCGTACTAGAGACCCAGTACTTC.